This TCR beta chain stems from a study of cytomegalovirus exposure and HLA in healthy donors. There are 16 residues in the CDR3. Trimming left V 1 base short and J 1 base short, with 12 bases between. Germline V gene data show CDR1 as SGHDT and CDR2 as YYEEEE. PCR involved 60 Vbeta and 13 Jbeta primers. The data were produced by immunoSEQ multiplex PCR, yet TCRdb's version contains in-frame clones alone and is incomplete. The sample holds about 160,000 clones, roughly 80% seen once. The sample comprised PBMCs. The TCR was taken from a man aged 25 to 40 in good health and CMV-seronegative. The chain uses TRBV5-6 and TRBJ1-5, with D possibly being TRBD1 (5 bases). The CDR3 nucleotides are TGTGCCAGCAGCTTGCTCGGAGGGGCGAGCAATCAGCCCCAGCATTTT. As protein: CASSLLGGASNQPQHF.